This TCR beta chain was retrieved from a study of blood T cell repertoires in COVID-19. Germline values: CDR1 SGHRS, CDR2 YFSETQ. This CDR3 is 15 amino acids long. Unmatched junction bases numbered 4, after V lost 0 bases and J lost 3 bases. Using immunoSEQ multiplex PCR, the repertoire was profiled, and TCRdb retains in-frame clones only, with some absent. The sample records 250,000 to 400,000 clones, approximately 90% being singletons. J is TRBJ1-1 and V is TRBV5-1, with 8 bases that match TRBD1. The sample comprised peripheral blood. This clonotype originated in a woman in her twenties or thirties with COVID-19, enrolled during active disease. The CDR3 sequence is CASSLGTGTYTEAFF. CDR3 DNA sequence: TGCGCCAGCAGCTTGGGGACAGGGACCTACACTGAAGCTTTCTTT.